This T cell receptor (beta chain) appears in the sequencing data of a study of T-cell reconstitution after alpha-beta-depleted transplantation in children. Study-wide findings and caveats: The study reportedly traced alpha-beta T cells about two months after transplant to several hundred expanded graft clones.

As it was prepared, the TCRbeta library received unique molecular identifiers. MiXCR, run by TCRdb on the PCR reads, gives a single entry per CDR3 protein. In the table there are fewer than 550,000 distinct CDR3 sequences, over 9.5% of which are singletons. This CDR3 contains 15 residues. Looked up from germline, CDR1 is LNHDA and CDR2 is SQIVND (reference sequence). Trimming took 5 bases from V and 0 from J, leaving 11 bases between them. This clonotype came up a few times. The target antigen is unknown. The sample consisted of PBMCs, mostly from graft donor cells, taken 180 days after TCRalphabeta/CD19-depleted stem cell transplant. This receptor was obtained from a female patient aged 2-15 years who had a stem cell transplant for aplastic anemia, so the T cells may come from the graft donor. V usage is TRBV19 and J usage is TRBJ1-5; D gene ambiguous. The CDR3, as DNA: TGTGCCAGTAGTTCGGCCAGGCTTAGCAATCAGCCCCAGCATTTT. Protein: CASSSARLSNQPQHF.